This T cell receptor beta chain is from a study of T-cell reconstitution after alpha-beta-depleted transplantation in children. Study-wide points: One year after transplant, T-cell counts and diversity came mostly from newly produced T cells. After transplant, high TCRbeta diversity at day 60 in some patients arose from surviving recipient T cells and thymic progenitors. At around two months after transplant, the alpha-beta T cells were reportedly derived from several hundred expanded clones that came from non-depleted graft cells.

On this clonotype: The antigen remains undetermined.

The CDR3 is 15 amino acids. Unmatched junction bases numbered 6, after V lost 4 bases and J lost 0 bases. Germline values: CDR1 SGDLS, CDR2 YYNGEE. The TCRbeta library incorporated unique molecular identifiers. Via MiXCR, TCRdb re-called the PCR reads, giving one row per CDR3 protein. The table includes about 300,000 distinct CDR3 sequences, nearly 8% detected once. The chain is built from TRBV9 and TRBJ1-2, with 7 bases fitting TRBD1. The specimen comprised peripheral blood, sampled 360 days after TCRalphabeta/CD19-depleted stem cell transplant. This receptor was taken from a female patient between 2 and 15 years old who had a stem cell transplant for Fanconi anemia, so the T cells may come from the graft donor. As DNA, the CDR3 is TGTGCCAGCAGCCCCCATGGGACAGCTAACTATGGCTACACCTTC. Amino acids: CASSPHGTANYGYTF.